This TCR beta chain was profiled in a study of early T cells in non-severe SARS-CoV-2 infection. Study-level findings and limits: VDJdb-based matching was biased toward anti-spike CD8 responses and missed private and CD4 specificities.

In the library, individual cDNA molecules carried attached unique molecular identifiers. MiXCR, applied by TCRdb to the 5' RACE reads, yields one record per CDR3 protein. Of fewer than 75,000 distinct CDR3 sequences detected, around 20% appear once; the ten largest clones hold roughly 9%. V lost 3 bases to trimming and J lost 2 bases; unmatched junction nucleotides: 4. The CDR3 runs 15 residues. The germline gives CDR1 DFQATT, CDR2 SNEGSKA (reference sequence). Comments on this clonotype: Antigen unknown.

The TCR originated in an adult who was a healthcare worker with PCR-confirmed SARS-CoV-2 infection or an uninfected control (not recorded which). V usage is TRBV20-1 and J usage is TRBJ2-6; 7 bases line up with TRBD1. Sample: whole blood, taken at baseline. In DNA form, the CDR3 reads TGCAGTGCTAGTAGACAGGGAACTGGGGCCAACGTCCTGACTTTC. This translates into CSASRQGTGANVLTF.